One and the same sample provided the 26 T cell receptor beta chains below, sequenced in a study of technical replicates of blood from several donors. Libraries were prepared by immunoSEQ multiplex PCR; TCRdb keeps only in-frame clonotypes and omits some of them. This table has some 87,000 clones, about 96% appearing once. The material sequenced was T cells isolated from PBMCs. These receptors all stem from a human donor in good health.

The gene calls are TRBV7-3 and TRBJ2-2, with TRBD2 identical over 10 bases. CDR3 size: 16 residues. The germline V gene has CDR1 SGHTA and CDR2 FQGTGA. The V segment lost 5 bases and the J segment 4 bases; nucleotides outside the gene matches: 7. CDR3 bases: TGTGCCAGCAGCGTAGCTAGCGGGAGTTTCACCGGGGAGCTGTTTTTT. Translated, it gives CASSVASGSFTGELFF.

The CDR3 reads CASSKRDSYNEQFF. The CDR3, as DNA: TGTGCCAGCAGTAAGCGGGACTCCTACAATGAGCAGTTCTTC. V usage is TRBV27 and J usage is TRBJ2-1; 7 bases agree with TRBD2. This CDR3 has 14 amino acids. CDR1 MNHEY and CDR2 SMNVEV come from the germline V gene (reference sequence). V was clipped by 5 bases and J by 0 bases; unmatched bases: 1.

This chain uses TRBV25-1 with TRBJ2-1, with a weak D call TRBD2 (5 bases). This CDR3 spans 15 amino acids. Trimming shortened V by 5 bases and J by 0 bases, and 11 bases separated the two germline ends. Per germline, CDR1 MGHDK and CDR2 SYGVNS. The DNA of the CDR3 is TGTGCCAGCAGTCGAATAGCGAGCTCCTACAATGAGCAGTTCTTC. Amino acids: CASSRIASSYNEQFF.

This chain uses TRBV5-4 with TRBJ1-1; D is uncertain. This CDR3 region has 17 residues. V dropped 4 bases and J dropped 4 bases, with 23 bases sitting between them. Germline values: CDR1 SGHNT, CDR2 YYREEE (reference sequence). Written as DNA, the CDR3 is TGTGCCAGCAGCGTAGGACTTGGGGTTGGTCCGGGCACTGAAGCTTTCTTT. The encoded protein is CASSVGLGVGPGTEAFF. Full variable domain (remainder filled in from reference TRBV5-4 and TRBJ1-1): ETGVTQSPTHLIKTRGQQVTLRCSSQSGHNTVSWYQQALGQGPQFIFQYYREEENGRGNFPPRFSGLQFPNYSSELNVNALELDDSALYLCASSVGLGVGPGTEAFFGQGTRLTVV.

CDR3 amino acids: CASTGLTGHLYEQYF. As DNA, the CDR3 is TGTGCCAGCACGGGCCTGACAGGGCATTTGTACGAGCAGTACTTC. J is TRBJ2-7 and V is TRBV21-1; the DNA was not used to check the table's D call, TRBD1. TRBV21-1 is a pseudogene segment. The CDR3 runs to 15 residues.

To note about this clone: This sample also contains other DNA sequences that code for the same CDR3. The chain joins TRBV18 to TRBJ2-3; 9 positions match TRBD2. The germline CDR1 and CDR2 sequences are KGHSH and LQKENI. The CDR3 loop spans 15 amino acids. J lost 2 bases, V lost 1 base, and 1 base had no gene match. CDR3 nucleotides: TGTGCCAGCTCACCACTAGCGGGAGCCACAGATACGCAGTATTTT. Amino acids: CASSPLAGATDTQYF.

The CDR3 reads CASWTGNYEQYF. The CDR3 nucleotides read TGTGCCAGTTGGACAGGTAACTACGAGCAGTACTTC. The V and J genes are TRBV6-1 and TRBJ2-7; the match to TRBD1 covers 7 bases. Germline assignment: CDR1 MNHNS and CDR2 SASEGT. V lost 9 bases to trimming and J lost 3 bases; unmatched junction nucleotides: 5. This CDR3 has 12 residues.

The chain joins TRBV9 to TRBJ2-2; TRBD2 aligns across 9 bases. The CDR3 totals 15 residues. V lost 4 bases and J lost 3; bases outside the gene matches: 4. Germline V gene lookup returns CDR1 SGDLS and CDR2 YYNGEE. CDR3 coding DNA: TGTGCCAGCAGCATTAGCGGGAGTGACACCGGGGAGCTGTTTTTT. Translated: CASSISGSDTGELFF.

The rearrangement joins TRBV30 to TRBJ2-7; D perhaps matches TRBD1 (5 bases). This CDR3 is 14 amino acids long. Germline V CDR1 and CDR2: GTSNPN, SVGIG (reference sequence). V lost 1 base and J lost 3, with 13 bases in between. CDR3: CAWSDLDIFYEQYF. The CDR3 DNA reads as TGTGCCTGGAGTGACCTGGACATATTCTACGAGCAGTACTTC.

The rearrangement uses TRBV11-2 and TRBJ2-7; TRBD2 matches 13 bases. Germline CDR1 is SGHAT and CDR2 is FQNNGV. V shed 1 base, J shed 1 base, and the junction held 10 bases outside the gene matches. There are 19 residues in the CDR3. The CDR3 DNA sequence: TGTGCCAGCAGCTTAGCCCTCGTTACGGGACTAGCGGGATCCTACGAGCAGTACTTC. This encodes CASSLALVTGLAGSYEQYF.

The rearrangement uses TRBV6-6 and TRBJ1-2, with 8 bases matching TRBD1. CDR3 length equals 13 residues. Germline V lookup: CDR1 MNHNY, CDR2 SVGAGI (reference sequence). With V trimmed by 6 bases and J by 6 bases, 6 bases remained unmatched. CDR3 coding DNA: TGTGCCAGCAGACTTACAGGGGGAAATGGCTACACCTTC. As protein: CASRLTGGNGYTF.

The chain combines TRBV6-1 with TRBJ2-7; D perhaps matches TRBD1 (6 bases). The CDR3 is made up of 13 amino acids. Between the trimmed V and J ends, which lost 1 base and 4 bases, there was a span of 8 bases. CDR1 is MNHNS, CDR2 SASEGT, per germline. The CDR3 nucleotides are TGTGCCAGCAGTGAAGTCCAGGGGTACGAGCAGTACTTC. Its protein product is CASSEVQGYEQYF.

The genes are TRBV6-1 and TRBJ2-1; 11 bases agree with TRBD2. In germline, CDR1 is MNHNS, CDR2 SASEGT. The CDR3 spans 15 residues. V was pared by 8 bases and J by 2 bases, with 5 bases of the junction left unmatched. The CDR3 coding sequence is TGTGCCAGCCAACTAGCGGGAGACCCCTACAATGAGCAGTTCTTC. Residues: CASQLAGDPYNEQFF.

The chain is built from TRBV30 and TRBJ2-2, with D possibly being TRBD1 (6 bases). From germline, CDR1 is GTSNPN and CDR2 SVGIG (reference sequence). Trimming shortened V by 7 bases and J by 9 bases, and 15 bases separated the two germline ends. This CDR3 is built from 12 residues. The CDR3 DNA sequence: TGTGCCTCCACCGTCAGGGGTAGGGAGCTGTTTTTT. Its protein product is CASTVRGRELFF.

The chain recombines TRBV9 with TRBJ2-3, with D perhaps matching TRBD1 (5 bases). The CDR3 sequence is 13 residues long. Per germline, CDR1 SGDLS and CDR2 YYNGEE. V shed 5 bases and J shed 1 base, with 8 bases lying between them. CDR3 sequence (DNA): TGTGCCAGCAGACCGACAGGCACAGATACGCAGTATTTT. This codes for CASRPTGTDTQYF.

The V gene is TRBV19, the J gene TRBJ2-5, with TRBD1 identical over 9 bases. The CDR3 loop spans 18 amino acids. Germline loops: CDR1 LNHDA, CDR2 SQIVND (reference sequence). V dropped 3 bases and J dropped 5; count of bases not matched to a gene: 16. The CDR3 DNA reads TGTGCCAGTAGTATGGGGGACAGGGCCGAGCTGGGTTGGGAGACCCAGTACTTC. It encodes CASSMGDRAELGWETQYF.

The V gene is TRBV27, the J gene TRBJ2-5, with TRBD1 matching over 7 bases. V was pared by 3 bases and J by 5 bases, with 3 bases of the junction left unmatched. CDR3 length: 13 amino acids. CDR1 is MNHEY, CDR2 SMNVEV, per germline (reference sequence). In nucleotides, the CDR3 is TGTGCCAGCAGTTTGATACAGGGGGAGACCCAGTACTTC. It specifies CASSLIQGETQYF.

The chain is built from TRBV11-2 and TRBJ2-7; perhaps TRBD1 as D (6 bases). Germline CDR1 is SGHAT and CDR2 is FQNNGV. Trimming stripped 3 bases from V and 0 bases from J, with 12 bases between. The CDR3 is made up of 15 amino acids. The CDR3 DNA reads as TGTGCCAGCAGCTTTGGGACACTGAGCTCCTACGAGCAGTACTTC. This encodes CASSFGTLSSYEQYF.

The chain links TRBV27 to TRBJ2-4, with 9 bases aligning to TRBD1. Germline V gene data show CDR1 as MNHEY and CDR2 as SMNVEV (reference sequence). The CDR3 loop spans 17 amino acids. Trimming removed 7 bases from V and 8 bases from J; junction bases left unmatched: 18. The CDR3 DNA reads as TGTGCCAGCACTTCCCTGGCGGGACAGGGTAATGGGTACATTCAGTACTTC. Its translation: CASTSLAGQGNGYIQYF.

V gene TRBV5-5 combines with J gene TRBJ1-4; TRBD1 might be the D (5 bases). Looked up from germline, CDR1 is SGHKS and CDR2 is YYEKEE (reference sequence). V was cut by 3 bases and J by 2 bases, with 11 bases left in between. The CDR3 has 15 residues. CDR3 sequence (DNA): TGTGCCAGCAGCTCAAAGACAGATACTAATGAAAAACTGTTTTTT. Residues: CASSSKTDTNEKLFF.

Here the CDR3 DNA reads TGTGCCAGCAGGGTACTAGCGGGAGCCTACGAGCAGTACTTC. Translated, it gives CASRVLAGAYEQYF. The chain combines TRBV6-6 with TRBJ2-7; 11 bases fit TRBD2. The CDR3 length is 14 residues. Trimming cost V 6 bases and J 2 bases; bases outside gene matches: 3. Looked up from germline, CDR1 is MNHNY and CDR2 is SVGAGI (reference sequence).

The chain joins TRBV11-2 to TRBJ1-4; no firm D call. Looked up from germline, CDR1 is SGHAT and CDR2 is FQNNGV. Deletions cut 1 base from V and 2 bases from J, with 5 bases between. This CDR3 contains 14 residues. The CDR3 DNA reads TGTGCCAGCAGCTTAGGTCTGACTAATGAAAAACTGTTTTTT. This gives the protein CASSLGLTNEKLFF.

The chain uses TRBV10-3 and TRBJ2-1; 14 bases are shared with TRBD2. Looked up from germline, CDR1 is ENHRY and CDR2 is SYGVKD. This CDR3 is built from 15 residues. V trimming: 6 bases; J trimming: 6 bases; junction bases outside the gene matches: 4. The CDR3, as DNA: TGTGCCATCAGCCCCGGGACTAGCGGGAGCAATGAGCAGTTCTTC. As protein: CAISPGTSGSNEQFF.

The chain is built from TRBV19 and TRBJ1-1; D is ambiguous. The germline V and J ends were trimmed by 11 bases and 0 bases, with 7 bases remaining between them. This CDR3 contains 11 residues. The germline V gene has CDR1 LNHDA and CDR2 SQIVND (reference sequence). In nucleotides, the CDR3 is TGTGCCGGAGGGATGAACACTGAAGCTTTCTTT. Translated: CAGGMNTEAFF.

The chain employs TRBV29-1 and TRBJ2-1; 11 positions match TRBD1. The germline V gene encodes CDR1 SQVTM and CDR2 ANQGSEA. The J segment lost 6 bases and the V segment lost 7 bases, leaving 8 bases of the junction unmatched. The CDR3 contains 14 residues. CDR3 nucleotides: TGCAGCGCCGGGACAGGGGGGTTGGTCAATGAGCAGTTCTTC. This encodes CSAGTGGLVNEQFF.

This clone has only one observation. CDR3 residues: CSARGDGYTF. The DNA for the CDR3 is TGCAGTGCTAGGGGAGATGGCTACACCTTC. This chain connects TRBV20-1 to TRBJ1-2, with unresolved D. V lost 3 bases, J lost 6 bases, and 5 bases lay in between. Germline V lookup: CDR1 DFQATT, CDR2 SNEGSKA (reference sequence). The CDR3 consists of 10 residues.